This T cell receptor beta chain was observed in a study of T-cell memory formation after mild COVID-19. Study background: The TCR clusters were mostly specific to one donor.

TCRdb itself ran the 5' RACE reads through MiXCR, one entry per CDR3 protein. The profile shows about 350,000 distinct CDR3 sequences, roughly an eighth of them singletons. Study-wide results and limits: There were some responding clones in pre-infection memory, which suggested that cross-reactive memory had joined. Still unconfirmed is whether the second-wave clones peaking on day 37 recognized SARS-CoV-2. Later expanders leaned CD4+, whereas day 15 to 85 contracting clones were balanced CD4/CD8.

This clonotype was detected many times. Its target is unknown. Trimming shortened V by 2 bases and J by 13 bases, and 18 bases separated the two germline ends. The CDR3 has 15 amino acids. Germline CDR1 is SGHAT and CDR2 is FQNNGV. Sequencing was performed on PBMCs or a T cell subset sorted from them (not recorded which). This sequence was found in a man younger than 35 who had mild COVID-19 (a few samples of this study predate the infection). Cell type and time point are not known. The chain combines TRBV11-2 with TRBJ1-6, with D unresolved. In DNA, the CDR3 is TGTGCCAGCAGCTTATCGTTGGAGGGTTATCGGCCCCTCCACTTT. Protein: CASSLSLEGYRPLHF.